The entry below gives a single T cell receptor (beta chain) sequence along with its context. The data derive from a study of control samples from healthy donors and cancer patients. The CDR3 loop spans 16 amino acids. Germline trimming cut 5 bases from V and 0 bases from J; bases unmatched to any gene: 7. The germline V gene encodes CDR1 LGHNA and CDR2 YNFKEQ. This table comes from immunoSEQ multiplex PCR, and its TCRdb copy is limited to in-frame clones, with some not included. The sample has about 110,000 clones, about 80% seen once. This clonotype originated in a man aged 18 to 29 in good health. This chain uses TRBV4-2 with TRBJ1-3; 7 bases align to TRBD1. The sequencing sample was made of blood. This CDR3 is CASSSTGAPSGNTIYF. DNA for the CDR3: TGTGCCAGCAGCTCCACAGGGGCTCCCTCTGGAAACACCATATATTTT.